This TCR beta chain was captured by sequencing in a study of T cells after yellow fever vaccination. The germline V and J ends were trimmed by 4 bases and 0 bases, with 13 bases remaining between them. The length of the CDR3 is 16 residues. CDR1 SGHDN and CDR2 FVKESK come from the germline V gene. MiXCR, run by TCRdb on the 5' RACE reads, gives a single entry per CDR3 protein. The sample contains about 160,000 distinct CDR3 sequences, roughly 9% of which appear only once. The sequenced sample was CD8+ T cells sorted from PBMCs, obtained 45 days after the yellow fever booster vaccination. This clonotype was sampled from a man younger than 35 who received the YFV17D yellow fever vaccine. V gene TRBV14 combines with J gene TRBJ2-1; D is uncertain. The chain's CDR3 is CASSPPFRSSYNEQFF. The DNA for the CDR3 is TGTGCCAGCAGCCCCCCATTTCGGAGCTCCTACAATGAGCAGTTCTTC. Complete variable domain (other parts from reference TRBV14 and TRBJ2-1): EAGVTQFPSHSVIEKGQTVTLRCDPISGHDNLYWYRRVMGKEIKFLLHFVKESKQDESGMPNNRFLAERTGGTYSTLKVQPAELEDSGVYFCASSPPFRSSYNEQFFGPGTRLTVL.